Each of the 29 T cell receptor beta chains below was sequenced from the same sample in a study of T cell responses to AZD1222 COVID-19 vaccine. Profiling relied on immunoSEQ multiplex PCR, and the TCRdb table lists in-frame clones only, not all of them. The top ten clones hold about 9.4% of a sample with 100,000 to 150,000 clones, around 87% of them seen once. The sample in question was peripheral blood, obtained on day 0 of AZD1222 vaccination. The receptors derive from an adult in good health.

The J gene is TRBJ1-2, the V gene TRBV29-1, with a weak D call TRBD1 (6 bases). CDR1 is SQVTM, CDR2 ANQGSEA, per germline. The CDR3 length is 14 residues. V was cut by 4 bases and J by 2 bases, with 14 bases left in between. CDR3 sequence (DNA): TGCAGCGTTGTCGGGGAGGGGGAAAACTATGGCTACACCTTC. It yields the protein CSVVGEGENYGYTF. Filled out from reference TRBV29-1 and TRBJ1-2, the complete variable domain reads SAVISQKPSRDICQRGTSLTIQCQVDSQVTMMFWYRQQPGQSLTLIATANQGSEATYESGFVIDKFPISRPNLTFSTLTVSNMSPEDSSIYLCSVVGEGENYGYTFGSGTRLTVV.

V usage is TRBV7-3 and J usage is TRBJ1-2; no firm D call. This CDR3 has 13 amino acids. Germline V lookup: CDR1 SGHTA, CDR2 FQGTGA. The germline V and J ends were trimmed by 0 bases and 6 bases, with 8 bases remaining between them. The CDR3 region has the DNA TGTGCCAGCAGCTTAACTGGGATGGATGGCTACACCTTC. Translated, it gives CASSLTGMDGYTF.

J is TRBJ2-1 and V is TRBV6-1; either TRBD1 or TRBD2 may fit D (5 bases each). Trimming cost V 3 bases and J 4 bases, with 16 bases left between them. The CDR3 consists of 16 residues. Germline CDR1 and CDR2: MNHNS and SASEGT. DNA of the CDR3: TGTGCCAGCAGTGACGTTTCCGGGACCCTATACAATGAGCAGTTCTTC. As protein: CASSDVSGTLYNEQFF.

V usage is TRBV19 and J usage is TRBJ1-1; no firm D call. The germline V gene has CDR1 LNHDA and CDR2 SQIVND (reference sequence). Trimming left V 6 bases short and J 8 bases short, with 13 bases between. CDR3 length equals 12 residues. The CDR3 reads CASRSGGSEAFF. CDR3 DNA: TGTGCCAGTAGATCGGGAGGGTCCGAAGCTTTCTTT.

The rearrangement joins TRBV15 to TRBJ1-4; TRBD1 might be the D (5 bases). CDR3 length: 15 amino acids. Germline lookup yields CDR1 LNHNV and CDR2 YYDKDF (reference sequence). Between the trimmed V and J ends, which lost 2 bases and 4 bases, there was a span of 11 bases. The CDR3 coding sequence is TGTGCCACCAGCAGACTCAGACAGCTTAATGAAAAACTGTTTTTT. This gives the protein CATSRLRQLNEKLFF.

The chain uses TRBV5-1 and TRBJ2-6; D is unresolved. The CDR3 totals 17 residues. Germline V gene data show CDR1 as SGHRS and CDR2 as YFSETQ. V dropped 0 bases and J dropped 1 base, with 11 bases sitting between them. The CDR3, as DNA: TGCGCCAGCAGCTTGGGGCCGGGTCCTTCTGGGGCCAACGTCCTGACTTTC. As protein: CASSLGPGPSGANVLTF.

The J gene is TRBJ1-2, the V gene TRBV5-8, with a tentative D call TRBD1 (5 bases). Trimming removed 2 bases at V and 0 bases at J, with 11 bases between. Germline loops: CDR1 SGHTS, CDR2 YDEGEE. The CDR3 runs to 15 residues. Here the CDR3 DNA reads TGTGCCAGCAGCTTCTGGGGGTCGTCTAACTATGGCTACACCTTC. Translation gives CASSFWGSSNYGYTF. The complete variable domain, with remaining parts taken from reference TRBV5-8 and TRBJ1-2, reads EAGVTQSPTHLIKTRGQQATLRCSPISGHTSVYWYQQALGLGLQFLLWYDEGEERNRGNFPPRFSGRQFPNYSSELNVNALELEDSALYLCASSFWGSSNYGYTFGSGTRLTVV.

This sequence joins TRBV7-8 and TRBJ1-2; D ambiguous. V was cut by 1 base and J by 4 bases, with 10 bases left in between. The CDR3 totals 14 residues. Per germline, CDR1 SGHVS and CDR2 FQNEAQ. In DNA form, the CDR3 reads TGTGCCAGCAGCTTAGGGGGTTCGGGCTATGGCTACACCTTC. This encodes CASSLGGSGYGYTF.

The chain has TRBV9 and TRBJ2-7, with 8 positions matching TRBD1. This CDR3 spans 14 amino acids. J gave up 2 bases and V 2 bases, and 3 bases lay outside the gene matches. Germline V gives CDR1 SGDLS, CDR2 YYNGEE. CDR3 residues: CASSVGQGPYEQYF. The CDR3 nucleotides read TGTGCCAGCAGCGTCGGACAGGGTCCCTACGAGCAGTACTTC.

This clone was detected once. The genes are TRBV5-1 and TRBJ2-1; TRBD1 or TRBD2 may be the D gene (5 bases each). The CDR3 totals 15 residues. Germline loops: CDR1 SGHRS, CDR2 YFSETQ. Between the trimmed V and J ends, which lost 0 bases and 8 bases, there was a span of 15 bases. The CDR3 sequence is CASSLGWGPSDEQFF. The CDR3 DNA is TGCGCCAGCAGCTTGGGCTGGGGACCGTCGGATGAGCAGTTCTTC.

This clone turned up a few times. The chain combines TRBV6-2 or TRBV6-3 with TRBJ2-7, with a weak D call TRBD1 (6 bases). V was pared by 5 bases and J by 6 bases, with 23 bases between. Germline V gene lookup returns CDR1 MNHEY and CDR2 SVGEGT. The CDR3 runs 16 residues. The CDR3 DNA follows: TGTGCCAGCAGTCCCCCCGGCGGCAGGGGCCCCTCCGAGCAGTACTTC. It encodes CASSPPGGRGPSEQYF.

This clone appeared a few times. The chain recombines TRBV3-1 (or the pseudogene TRBV3-2) with TRBJ2-5; TRBD1 matches at 9 bases. CDR3 size: 15 residues. Germline-derived CDR1 and CDR2 are LGHDT and YNNKEL (reference sequence). V dropped 7 bases and J dropped 3; count of bases not matched to a gene: 9. The CDR3 region is CASTHTGTGKETQYF. In DNA form, the CDR3 reads TGTGCCAGCACCCACACCGGGACAGGGAAAGAGACCCAGTACTTC.

The chain links TRBV9 to TRBJ2-3, with D maybe TRBD2 (5 bases). Germline assignment: CDR1 SGDLS and CDR2 YYNGEE. This CDR3 region has 16 residues. V was clipped by 2 bases and J by 9 bases, with 22 bases between them. CDR3 in DNA: TGTGCCAGCAGCGTTCGGGCGGGCGGGCGCCCGGACACGCAGTATTTT. This sequence encodes CASSVRAGGRPDTQYF.

This chain joins TRBV5-6 and TRBJ2-1; 8 nucleotides agree with TRBD2. V trimming: 4 bases; J trimming: 2 bases; junction bases outside the gene matches: 11. Germline V gives CDR1 SGHDT, CDR2 YYEEEE. CDR3 length: 17 amino acids. This CDR3 reads CASSPLSRGGAYNEQFF. As DNA, the CDR3 is TGTGCCAGCAGCCCCCTTAGTCGGGGGGGGGCCTACAATGAGCAGTTCTTC.

The gene calls are TRBV7-2 and TRBJ2-1, with TRBD2 matching 8 bases. The CDR3 runs 16 residues. Germline lookup yields CDR1 SGHTA and CDR2 FQGNSA. J was trimmed by 4 bases and V by 0 bases; bases with no gene match: 5. The CDR3, as DNA: TGTGCCAGCAGCTTAGCGGTTCGACTAGCGTACAATGAGCAGTTCTTC. Translating it yields CASSLAVRLAYNEQFF.

The chain joins TRBV12-5 to TRBJ1-1; a weak D match, TRBD1 (5 bases). This CDR3 region has 15 residues. Per the germline V gene, CDR1 is LGHNT and CDR2 is FRNRAP. V was clipped by 5 bases and J by 6 bases, with 19 bases between them. The CDR3 sequence is CASGLSGGIRAEAFF. CDR3 nucleotides: TGTGCTAGTGGTCTCTCCGGGGGGATAAGGGCTGAAGCTTTCTTT.

V and J are TRBV12-2 and TRBJ1-1. TRBV12-2 is tagged as a pseudogene. The CDR3 length is 14 residues. CDR3 in amino acids: CASRLGRDHTEAFF. The CDR3 region has the DNA TGTGCAAGTCGCCTCGGCAGGGACCACACTGAAGCTTTCTTT.

The V call is TRBV6-5, the J call TRBJ2-7; D is unclear. The CDR3 contains 14 residues. The germline CDR1 and CDR2 sequences are MNHEY and SVGAGI. Trimming took 6 bases from V and 2 from J, leaving 14 bases between them. The DNA for the CDR3 is TGTGCCAGCAGGCGATGGCAGATGGCCTACGAGCAGTACTTC. Protein sequence: CASRRWQMAYEQYF.

The J gene is TRBJ1-2, the V gene TRBV5-1; the D is unclear. V dropped 1 base and J dropped 6 bases, with 10 bases sitting between them. The CDR3 is 13 amino acids. Looked up from germline, CDR1 is SGHRS and CDR2 is YFSETQ. CDR3 region: CASSLFTDNGYTF. The CDR3 DNA reads as TGCGCCAGCAGCTTGTTCACAGATAATGGCTACACCTTC.

The chain carries TRBV4-1 and TRBJ2-7; 13 bases agree with TRBD2. Germline CDR1 MGHRA, CDR2 YSYEKL. The CDR3 is made up of 15 amino acids. V lost 4 bases to trimming and J lost 6 bases; unmatched junction nucleotides: 6. This CDR3 is CASSRGTSGVGEQYF. The CDR3 nucleotides read TGCGCCAGCAGCCGAGGGACTAGCGGGGTTGGCGAGCAGTACTTC.

J is TRBJ1-1 and V is TRBV5-6; no clear D gene. This CDR3 has 12 residues. The V end was cut by 2 bases, the J end by 0 bases, with 2 bases between. Germline CDR1 is SGHDT and CDR2 is YYEEEE. Here the CDR3 reads CASSFMNTEAFF. The CDR3 DNA sequence: TGTGCCAGCAGCTTTATGAACACTGAAGCTTTCTTT.

V gene TRBV5-1 combines with J gene TRBJ2-1; D may be TRBD1 (6 bases). Trimming pared 4 bases from V and 4 bases from J, leaving 15 bases between. The germline V gene has CDR1 SGHRS and CDR2 YFSETQ. The CDR3 totals 15 residues. CDR3 sequence reads: CASSGKTGSYNEQFF. The CDR3 region has the DNA TGCGCCAGCAGCGGGAAGACAGGTTCGTACAATGAGCAGTTCTTC.

V usage is TRBV7-9 and J usage is TRBJ2-4; no firm D call. V was cut by 3 bases and J by 3 bases, with 6 bases left in between. CDR3 length: 13 residues. Germline CDR1 is SEHNR and CDR2 is FQNEAQ (reference sequence). CDR3 loop: CASSFGVKNIQYF. CDR3 nucleotide sequence: TGTGCCAGCAGCTTTGGTGTCAAAAACATTCAGTACTTC.

This chain uses TRBV29-1 with TRBJ1-2; D possibly corresponds to TRBD1 (6 bases). In germline, CDR1 is SQVTM, CDR2 ANQGSEA. V dropped 3 bases and J dropped 6 bases, with 14 bases sitting between them. CDR3 length equals 13 residues. The CDR3 is CSVDNQGNNGYTF. In DNA, the CDR3 is TGCAGCGTTGATAACCAGGGGAATAATGGCTACACCTTC.

V gene TRBV12-3 or TRBV12-4 combines with J gene TRBJ1-4, with a tentative D call TRBD1 (5 bases). Trimming shortened V by 8 bases and J by 12 bases, and 16 bases separated the two germline ends. The CDR3 is made up of 12 amino acids. The CDR3 nucleotides are TGTGCCAGCGGCAGACGGGGGGGTGAACTGTTTTTT. It translates to CASGRRGGELFF.

This chain links TRBV6-5 with TRBJ1-2; D remains ambiguous. The V gene's germline CDR1 is MNHEY and CDR2 SVGAGI. This CDR3 contains 14 residues. V lost 4 bases to trimming and J lost 5 bases, with 14 bases between them. The CDR3 nucleotides are TGTGCCAGCAGTTCGGGGTCGGGATTTTATGGCTACACCTTC. Translation gives CASSSGSGFYGYTF.

This CDR3 is CASSLSLVTEAFF. For the CDR3, the DNA is TGTGCCAGCAGCCTCAGCCTCGTCACTGAAGCTTTCTTT. The genes are TRBV9 and TRBJ1-1, with no clear D. Trimming cost V 4 bases and J 4 bases, with 11 bases left between them. CDR1 is SGDLS and CDR2 is YYNGEE in the germline V gene. This CDR3 comprises 13 residues.

V usage is TRBV5-6 and J usage is TRBJ2-1; D remains ambiguous. V lost 1 base and J lost 10, with 6 bases in between. CDR3 size: 11 residues. The V gene's germline CDR1 is SGHDT and CDR2 YYEEEE. CDR3 protein: CASSLYSEQFF. DNA of the CDR3: TGTGCCAGCAGCTTGTATAGCGAGCAGTTCTTC.

The chain combines TRBV29-1 with TRBJ1-2; TRBD1 aligns across 7 bases. The CDR3 spans 17 residues. J lost 5 bases, V lost 0 bases, and 15 bases had no gene match. In germline, CDR1 is SQVTM, CDR2 ANQGSEA. CDR3 sequence: CSVEDGRQGGRRYGYTF. The CDR3 nucleotides read TGCAGCGTTGAAGACGGGAGACAGGGAGGGAGAAGGTATGGCTACACCTTC.